This T cell receptor (beta chain) was identified during a study of blood T cell repertoires in COVID-19. Study-level information: Samples came from the United States, Italy and Spain, spanning acute and convalescent COVID-19.

This CDR3 has 14 amino acids. Trimming shortened V by 6 bases and J by 3 bases, and 12 bases separated the two germline ends. Germline CDR1 reads MNHEY; CDR2 reads SMNVEV (reference sequence). Authors' methods: Nucleated cell number was recorded as an estimate derived from reference gene primer amplification. The repertoire was sequenced with immunoSEQ multiplex PCR; TCRdb's copy has only in-frame clones and lacks some. That table supplies the V and J calls and clone size; D and trimming were determined from the DNA. The sample records fewer than 50,000 clones, around 83% being singletons. This TCR came from a human donor in a cohort sampled during active COVID-19. Material for sequencing was peripheral blood. The chain recombines TRBV27 with TRBJ1-5; D gene uncertain. The CDR3 DNA sequence: TGTGCCAGCAGCCCGGGAATCAACAATCAGCCCCAGCATTTT. Its translation is CASSPGINNQPQHF.